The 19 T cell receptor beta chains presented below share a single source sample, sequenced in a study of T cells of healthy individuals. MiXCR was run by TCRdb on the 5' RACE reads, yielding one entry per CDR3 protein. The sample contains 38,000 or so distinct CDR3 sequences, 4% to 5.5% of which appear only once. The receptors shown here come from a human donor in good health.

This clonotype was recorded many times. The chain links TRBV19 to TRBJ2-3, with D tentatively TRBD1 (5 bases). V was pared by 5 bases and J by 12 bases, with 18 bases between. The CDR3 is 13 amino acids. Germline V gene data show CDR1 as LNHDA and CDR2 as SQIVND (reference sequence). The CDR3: CASSGATAEIQYF. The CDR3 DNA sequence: TGTGCCAGTAGTGGGGCGACCGCGGAGATTCAGTATTTT.

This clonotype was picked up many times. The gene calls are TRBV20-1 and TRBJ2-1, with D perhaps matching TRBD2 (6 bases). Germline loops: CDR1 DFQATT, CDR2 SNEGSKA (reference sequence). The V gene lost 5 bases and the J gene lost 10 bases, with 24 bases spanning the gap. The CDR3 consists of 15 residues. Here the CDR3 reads CSAERPGLDPGEQFF. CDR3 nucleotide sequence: TGCAGTGCTGAAAGACCGGGACTGGACCCCGGGGAGCAGTTCTTC.

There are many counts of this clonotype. This CDR3 reads CASSPNSGGAADTQYF. The CDR3 nucleotides read TGTGCCAGCAGCCCCAATAGCGGGGGGGCCGCAGATACGCAGTATTTT. V usage is TRBV7-2 and J usage is TRBJ2-3; 11 bases line up with TRBD2. The CDR3 is 16 amino acids. V shed 5 bases and J 4 bases; nucleotides not matched to a gene: 8. Germline CDR1 reads SGHTA; CDR2 reads FQGNSA.

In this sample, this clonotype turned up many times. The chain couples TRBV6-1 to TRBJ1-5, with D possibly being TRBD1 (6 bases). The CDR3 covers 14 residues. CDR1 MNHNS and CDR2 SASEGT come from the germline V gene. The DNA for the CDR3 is TGTGCAAGTCGTACTCGGGGGCACAATCAGCCCCAGCATTTT. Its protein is CASRTRGHNQPQHF.

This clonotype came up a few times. CDR3 in amino acids: CASSSLAGGSDEQFF. As DNA, the CDR3 is TGTGCCAGTAGTAGCCTAGCGGGAGGTTCGGATGAGCAGTTCTTC. This chain connects TRBV19 to TRBJ2-1; 11 nucleotides agree with TRBD2. Germline V gives CDR1 LNHDA, CDR2 SQIVND (reference sequence). V shed 4 bases and J 8 bases; nucleotides not matched to a gene: 7. This CDR3 is 15 amino acids long.

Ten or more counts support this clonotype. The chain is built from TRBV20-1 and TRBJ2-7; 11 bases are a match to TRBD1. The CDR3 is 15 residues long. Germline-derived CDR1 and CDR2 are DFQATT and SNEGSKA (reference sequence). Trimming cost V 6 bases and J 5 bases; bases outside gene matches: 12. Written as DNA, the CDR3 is TGCAGTGCCCTGCAACCTTGGACAGGGGGCAACGAGCAGTACTTC. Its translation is CSALQPWTGGNEQYF.

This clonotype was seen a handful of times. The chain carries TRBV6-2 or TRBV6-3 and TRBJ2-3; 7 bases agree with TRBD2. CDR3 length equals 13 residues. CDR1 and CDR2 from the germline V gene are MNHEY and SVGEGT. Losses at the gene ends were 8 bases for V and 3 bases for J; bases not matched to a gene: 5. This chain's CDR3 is CASGNGGTDTQYF. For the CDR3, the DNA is TGTGCCAGCGGCAACGGGGGGACAGATACGCAGTATTTT.

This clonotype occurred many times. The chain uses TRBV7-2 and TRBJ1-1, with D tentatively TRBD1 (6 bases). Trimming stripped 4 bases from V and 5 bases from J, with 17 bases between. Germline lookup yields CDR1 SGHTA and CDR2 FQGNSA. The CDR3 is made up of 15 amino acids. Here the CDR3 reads CASSSRAGARTEAFF. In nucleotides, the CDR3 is TGTGCCAGCAGCTCCCGGGCAGGGGCGAGGACTGAAGCTTTCTTT.

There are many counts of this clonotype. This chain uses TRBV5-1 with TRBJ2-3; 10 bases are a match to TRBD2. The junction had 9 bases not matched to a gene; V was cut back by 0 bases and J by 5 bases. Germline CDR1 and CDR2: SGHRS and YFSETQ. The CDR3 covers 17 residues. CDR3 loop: CASSLVTERLAGDTQYF. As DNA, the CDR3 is TGCGCCAGCAGCTTGGTTACGGAGAGACTAGCGGGAGATACGCAGTATTTT. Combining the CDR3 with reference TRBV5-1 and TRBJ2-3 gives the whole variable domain KAGVTQTPRYLIKTRGQQVTLSCSPISGHRSVSWYQQTPGQGLQFLFEYFSETQRNKGNFPGRFSGRQFSNSRSEMNVSTLELGDSALYLCASSLVTERLAGDTQYFGPGTRLTVL.

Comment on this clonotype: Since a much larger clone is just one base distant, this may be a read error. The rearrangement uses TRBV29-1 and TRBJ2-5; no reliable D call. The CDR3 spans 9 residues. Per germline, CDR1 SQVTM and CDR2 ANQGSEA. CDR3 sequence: CSVGEIQYF. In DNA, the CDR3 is TGCAGCGTTGGTGAGATCCAGTACTTC.

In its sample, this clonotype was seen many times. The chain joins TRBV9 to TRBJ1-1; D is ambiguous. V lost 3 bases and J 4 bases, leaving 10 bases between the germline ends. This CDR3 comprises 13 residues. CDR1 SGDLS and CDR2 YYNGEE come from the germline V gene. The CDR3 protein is CASSGGWGTEAFF. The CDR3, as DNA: TGTGCCAGCAGCGGAGGCTGGGGCACTGAAGCTTTCTTT.

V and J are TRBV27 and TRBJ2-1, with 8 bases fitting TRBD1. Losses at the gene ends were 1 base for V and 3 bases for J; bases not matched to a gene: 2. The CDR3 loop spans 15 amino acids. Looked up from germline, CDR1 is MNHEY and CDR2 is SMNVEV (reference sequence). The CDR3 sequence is CASSLLDRDYNEQFF. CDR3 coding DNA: TGTGCCAGCAGTTTATTGGACAGGGACTACAATGAGCAGTTCTTC.

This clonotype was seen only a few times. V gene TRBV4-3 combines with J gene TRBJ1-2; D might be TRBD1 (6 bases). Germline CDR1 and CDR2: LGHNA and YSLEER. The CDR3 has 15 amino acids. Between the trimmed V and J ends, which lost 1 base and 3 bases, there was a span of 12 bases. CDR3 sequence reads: CASSQAPGTYYGYTF. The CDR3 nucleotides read TGCGCCAGCAGCCAAGCTCCCGGGACATACTATGGCTACACCTTC.

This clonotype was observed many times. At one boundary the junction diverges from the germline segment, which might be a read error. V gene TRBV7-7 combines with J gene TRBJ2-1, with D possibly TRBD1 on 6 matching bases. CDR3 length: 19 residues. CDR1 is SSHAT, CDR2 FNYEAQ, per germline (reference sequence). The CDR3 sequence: CASSEGLDRPGRRSGEQFF. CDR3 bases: TGTGCTAGCAGCGAAGGCCTGGACAGACCGGGACGGAGGAGTGGTGAGCAGTTCTTC.

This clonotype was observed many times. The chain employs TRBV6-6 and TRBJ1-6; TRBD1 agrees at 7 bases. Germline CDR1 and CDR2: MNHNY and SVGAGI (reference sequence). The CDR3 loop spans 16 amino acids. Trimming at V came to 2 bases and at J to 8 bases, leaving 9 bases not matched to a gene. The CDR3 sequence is CASSYRGLPSHSPLHF. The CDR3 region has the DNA TGTGCCAGCAGTTACAGGGGGCTCCCCTCCCATTCACCCCTCCACTTT.

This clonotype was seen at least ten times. The CDR3 reads CSVITDPPGNTIYF. The CDR3 DNA sequence: TGCAGCGTAATCACGGACCCCCCTGGAAACACCATATATTTT. V usage is TRBV29-1 and J usage is TRBJ1-3, with D hard to call. CDR1 and CDR2 from the germline V gene are SQVTM and ANQGSEA. The CDR3 loop spans 14 amino acids. V dropped 6 bases and J dropped 2 bases, with 14 bases sitting between them. Together with reference TRBV29-1 and TRBJ1-3, the CDR3 gives the full variable domain: SAVISQKPSRDICQRGTSLTIQCQVDSQVTMMFWYRQQPGQSLTLIATANQGSEATYESGFVIDKFPISRPNLTFSTLTVSNMSPEDSSIYLCSVITDPPGNTIYFGEGSWLTVV.

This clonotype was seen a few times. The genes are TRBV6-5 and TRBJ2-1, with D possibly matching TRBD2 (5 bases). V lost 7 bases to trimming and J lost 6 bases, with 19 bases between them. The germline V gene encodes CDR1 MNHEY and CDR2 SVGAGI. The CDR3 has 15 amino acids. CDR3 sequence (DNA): TGTGCCAGCACCGAGGGCGGTATGGAGGCCAATGAGCAGTTCTTC. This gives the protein CASTEGGMEANEQFF.

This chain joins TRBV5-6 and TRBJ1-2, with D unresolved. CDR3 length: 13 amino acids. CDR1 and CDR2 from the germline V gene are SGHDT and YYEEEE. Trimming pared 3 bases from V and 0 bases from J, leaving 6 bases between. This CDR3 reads CASSSSANYGYTF. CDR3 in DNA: TGTGCCAGCAGCTCGTCAGCTAACTATGGCTACACCTTC.

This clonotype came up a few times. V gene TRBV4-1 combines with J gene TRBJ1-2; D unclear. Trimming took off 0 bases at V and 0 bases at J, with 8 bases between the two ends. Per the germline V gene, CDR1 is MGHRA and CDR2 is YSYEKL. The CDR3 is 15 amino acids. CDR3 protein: CASSQEARPNYGYTF. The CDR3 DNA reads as TGCGCCAGCAGCCAAGAGGCCAGACCTAACTATGGCTACACCTTC.